Below are 3 T cell receptor beta chains sequenced from a single sample in a study of shared clonotypes between healthy human individuals. Assay used: immunoSEQ multiplex PCR; TCRdb lists only in-frame clones, some missing. Of fewer than 600,000 clones listed, 79% are singletons. Specimen: PBMCs. These receptors all stem from a woman between 35 and 50 years old in good health. Some clones in this sample may be carry-over from other donors' samples.

The chain couples TRBV7-2 to TRBJ1-5; TRBD1 might be the D (5 bases). Germline V gene sequence: CDR1 SGHTA, CDR2 FQGNSA. This CDR3 region has 13 residues. Trimming stripped 7 bases from V and 6 bases from J, with 13 bases between. DNA of the CDR3: TGTGCCAGCAATCTCAGGGAGGGTCAGCCCCAGCATTTT. As protein: CASNLREGQPQHF.

The J gene is TRBJ2-3, the V gene TRBV29-1; perhaps TRBD2 as D (6 bases). Trimming removed 6 bases at V and 0 bases at J, with 13 bases between. This CDR3 contains 14 residues. Germline V gene data show CDR1 as SQVTM and CDR2 as ANQGSEA. The CDR3, as DNA: TGCAGCGTCCTTCCCGGGACTAGCACAGATACGCAGTATTTT. Encoded protein: CSVLPGTSTDTQYF.

The CDR3 is CASSLLAGVHEQYF. CDR3 DNA sequence: TGTGCCAGCAGCCTTCTAGCGGGAGTCCACGAGCAGTACTTC. The chain is built from TRBV7-2 and TRBJ2-7; 10 bases match TRBD2. The germline gives CDR1 SGHTA, CDR2 FQGNSA. CDR3 length equals 14 residues. V shed 5 bases and J 5 bases; nucleotides not matched to a gene: 6.